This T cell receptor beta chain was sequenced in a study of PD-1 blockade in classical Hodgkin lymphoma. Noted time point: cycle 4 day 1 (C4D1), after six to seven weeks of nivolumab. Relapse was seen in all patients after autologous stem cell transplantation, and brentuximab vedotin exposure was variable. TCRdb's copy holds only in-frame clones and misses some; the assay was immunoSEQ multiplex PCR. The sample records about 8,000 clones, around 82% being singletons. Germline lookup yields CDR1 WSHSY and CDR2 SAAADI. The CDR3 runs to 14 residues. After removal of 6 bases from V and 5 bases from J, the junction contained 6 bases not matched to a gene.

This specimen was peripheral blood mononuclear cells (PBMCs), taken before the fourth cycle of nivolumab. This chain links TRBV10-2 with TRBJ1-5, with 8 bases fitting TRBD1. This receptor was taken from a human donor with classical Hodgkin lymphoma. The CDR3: CASRGQGVYQPQHF. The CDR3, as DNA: TGCGCCAGCAGAGGACAGGGTGTTTATCAGCCCCAGCATTTT.